This T cell receptor beta chain was sequenced for a study of T cells in Graves' hyperthyroidism and ophthalmopathy. In the study overall: The authors collected peripheral blood at initial diagnosis, before any treatment.

This CDR3 has 12 residues. Trimming removed 8 bases at V and 6 bases at J, with 12 bases between. Germline CDR1 is ENHRY and CDR2 is SYGVKD. RNA transcripts gave rise to amplified TCR beta CDR3 regions. HTBI primers were used for first-round RT-PCR of the TCR CDR3. TCRdb reanalysed the multiplex PCR reads using MiXCR and keeps one entry per CDR3 protein. In the table there are some 350,000 distinct CDR3 sequences, around 15% of which are singletons. In its sample, this clonotype was seen many times. In the ophthalmopathy cohort, Clinical Activity Score was at least 3, NOSPECS grade at least 4, and duration under 3 months. Diagnostic decisions used clinical symptoms, serum thyroxine and TRAb, thyroid ultrasound and orbital computed tomography.

The TCR sequence derives from a woman in her 40s with Graves' ophthalmopathy. The rearrangement uses TRBV10-3 and TRBJ2-3; the D is unclear. The sequenced sample consisted of blood. For the CDR3, the DNA is TGTGCCATCTCCGAAGGGATCGATACGCAGTATTTT. This sequence encodes CAISEGIDTQYF.